This T cell receptor (beta chain) was captured by sequencing in a study of T-cell reconstitution after alpha-beta-depleted transplantation in children (dated by TCRdb to 2016 to 2017). The study in broad terms: The study quantitatively tracked T-cell immune reconstitution after TCRalphabeta/CD19-depleted allogeneic hematopoietic cell transplantation in children using TCR repertoire profiling.

The germline V gene gives CDR1 as MNHEY and CDR2 as SVGAGI. The CDR3 goes from the cysteine to the phenylalanine over 14 residues. Only the CDR3 DNA stays, 42 bases, in frame from base 1. V loses 4 bases at its end and J loses 8 bases; junction bases beyond the gene matches: 3. Receptors were amplified or captured by PCR. The listed sequencing device is Illumina HiSeq 2500. TCR library preparation used molecular barcoding, with unique molecular identifiers applied to normalize quantification of the TCRbeta repertoire. TCRdb trimmed the raw reads at Q25, called clones with MiXCR and kept productive beta chains. For every CDR3 protein sequence, its rows merge into one entry that carries the most common genes and DNA. The sample table holds 360,000 or so distinct CDR3 sequences, of which roughly 20% were seen once. Jointly, the top ten make up about 3.8% of the sample. This clonotype was counted between two and nine times. Its target antigen remains unknown. The sample holds no much larger clone one base away, and base qualities are not on file.

This chain is built from TRBV6-5 and TRBJ2-3; a stretch of 13 junction bases matches TRBD2. The sequence came from a human donor who donated a stem cell graft to a child with acute myeloid leukemia. Sequencing was performed on PBMCs from the stem cell graft donor, taken from the stem cell graft. The CDR3 reads CASSLTSGRATQYF. The sequence in DNA is TGTGCCAGCAGTTTAACTAGCGGGAGGGCTACGCAGTATTTT.